This note documents a single T cell receptor (beta chain) sequence. As yet, its antigen is unknown. Trimming shortened V by 6 bases and J by 5 bases, and 19 bases separated the two germline ends. The germline CDR1 and CDR2 sequences are SNHLY and FYNNEI. The CDR3 is 15 amino acids. The data derive from a study of shared clonotypes between healthy human individuals. Study-level findings and limits: Represented diversity (both genetic and exposure-history) was limited by the small number of donors. Among donors, sharing of clonotypes was expected to be affected by sequencing depth.

Deep was the level at which the assay was run. Unsorted PBMC DNA went through sequencing on ten immunoSEQ deep assay plates. The repertoire was sequenced with immunoSEQ multiplex PCR; TCRdb's copy has only in-frame clones and lacks some. The table includes approximately 500,000 clones, over 60% detected once. This TCR derives from a woman in her forties in good health. Some clones in this sample may be carry-over from other donors' samples. This chain links TRBV2 with TRBJ1-2; a weak D match, TRBD1 (5 bases). The sample was PBMCs. The CDR3 coding sequence is TGTGCCAGCAGCCAGGGACGGCGTTCCCCTTATGGCTACACCTTC. Translation gives CASSQGRRSPYGYTF. The whole variable domain, filled in from reference TRBV2 and TRBJ1-2, reads EPEVTQTPSHQVTQMGQEVILRCVPISNHLYFYWYRQILGQKVEFLVSFYNNEISEKSEIFDDQFSVERPDGSNFTLKIRSTKLEDSAMYFCASSQGRRSPYGYTFGSGTRLTVV.